This T cell receptor beta chain is drawn from a study of graft-versus-host responses after intestinal transplantation. Study summary: Recipients obtained multivisceral, liver-intestinal, or isolated intestinal transplants. Once they had received anti-thymocyte globulin induction, all recipients took tacrolimus and steroids for around 3 years.

The study's findings and limits: Peak circulating GvH clone levels were associated with early post-transplant HvG declines.

TCRdb keeps only in-frame clones here, not all; method: immunoSEQ multiplex PCR. The data contain around 4,000 clones, about 70% of them singletons. Processed graft tissue released its intraepithelial and lamina propria lymphocytes. As to this clone: Its antigen is unknown.

The receptor was derived from a human patient who received an intestinal transplant, so some T cells may come from the graft donor. The source material was ileum tissue, sampled about 340 days after intestinal transplantation.

The CDR3, as DNA: TGTGCCACCAGCAGTATAGCGGGGGGTACCTACGAGCAGTACTTC. Residues: CATSSIAGGTYEQYF. V usage is TRBV15 and J usage is TRBJ2-7; TRBD2 matches 10 bases. Germline V gene data show CDR1 as LNHNV and CDR2 as YYDKDF (reference sequence). The J segment lost 2 bases and the V segment lost 3 bases, leaving 4 bases of the junction unmatched. This CDR3 comprises 15 residues.